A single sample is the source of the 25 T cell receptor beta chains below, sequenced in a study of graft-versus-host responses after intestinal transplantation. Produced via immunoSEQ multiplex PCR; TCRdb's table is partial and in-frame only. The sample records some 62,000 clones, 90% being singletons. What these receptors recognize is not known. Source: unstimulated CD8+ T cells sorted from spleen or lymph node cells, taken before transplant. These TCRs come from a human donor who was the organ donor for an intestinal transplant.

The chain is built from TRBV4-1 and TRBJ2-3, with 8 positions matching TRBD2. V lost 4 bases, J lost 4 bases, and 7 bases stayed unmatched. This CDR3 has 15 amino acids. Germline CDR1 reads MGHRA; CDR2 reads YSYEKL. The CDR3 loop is CASSPTLSGADTQYF. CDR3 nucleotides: TGCGCCAGCAGCCCCACCCTTAGCGGGGCAGATACGCAGTATTTT.

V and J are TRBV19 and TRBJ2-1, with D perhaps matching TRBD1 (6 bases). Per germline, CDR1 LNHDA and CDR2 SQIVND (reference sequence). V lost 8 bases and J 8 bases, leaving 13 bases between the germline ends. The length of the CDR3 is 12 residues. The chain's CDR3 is CASATGIDEQFF. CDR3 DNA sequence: TGTGCCAGTGCCACAGGGATCGATGAGCAGTTCTTC.

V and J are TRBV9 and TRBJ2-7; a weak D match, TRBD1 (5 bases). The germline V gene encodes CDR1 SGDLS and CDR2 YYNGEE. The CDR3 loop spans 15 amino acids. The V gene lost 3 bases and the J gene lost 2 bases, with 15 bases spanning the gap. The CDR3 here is CASSATQGFAYEQYF. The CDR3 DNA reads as TGTGCCAGCAGCGCCACCCAGGGATTTGCCTACGAGCAGTACTTC.

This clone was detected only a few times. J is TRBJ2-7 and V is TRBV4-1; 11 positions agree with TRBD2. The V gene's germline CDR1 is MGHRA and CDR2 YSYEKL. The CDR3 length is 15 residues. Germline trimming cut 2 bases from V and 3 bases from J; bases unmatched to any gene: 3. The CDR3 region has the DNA TGCGCCAGCAGCCAACCGGGACTAGCGGACTACGAGCAGTACTTC. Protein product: CASSQPGLADYEQYF.

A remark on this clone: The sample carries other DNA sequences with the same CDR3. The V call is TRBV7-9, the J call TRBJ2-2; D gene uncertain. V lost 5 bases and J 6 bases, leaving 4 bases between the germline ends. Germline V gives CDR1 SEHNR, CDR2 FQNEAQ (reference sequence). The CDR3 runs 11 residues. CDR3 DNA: TGTGCCAGCAGCCCCTCCGGGGAGCTGTTTTTT. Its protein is CASSPSGELFF.

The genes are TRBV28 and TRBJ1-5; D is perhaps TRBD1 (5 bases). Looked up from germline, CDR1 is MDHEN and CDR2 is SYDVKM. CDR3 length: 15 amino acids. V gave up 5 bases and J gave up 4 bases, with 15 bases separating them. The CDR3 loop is CASSAPPHRNQPQHF. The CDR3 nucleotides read TGTGCCAGCAGTGCCCCCCCGCACAGGAATCAGCCCCAGCATTTT.

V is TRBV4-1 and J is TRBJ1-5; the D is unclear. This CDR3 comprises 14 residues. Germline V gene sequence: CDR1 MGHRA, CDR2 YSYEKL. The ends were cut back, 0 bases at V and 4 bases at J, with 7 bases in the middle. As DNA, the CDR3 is TGCGCCAGCAGCCAAGATGCAGGAAATCAGCCCCAGCATTTT. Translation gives CASSQDAGNQPQHF.

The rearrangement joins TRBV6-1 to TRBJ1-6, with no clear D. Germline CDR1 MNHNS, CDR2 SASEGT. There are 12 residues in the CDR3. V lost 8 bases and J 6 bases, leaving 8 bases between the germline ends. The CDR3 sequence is CASVEGNSPLHF. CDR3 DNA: TGTGCCAGCGTCGAGGGTAATTCACCCCTCCACTTT.

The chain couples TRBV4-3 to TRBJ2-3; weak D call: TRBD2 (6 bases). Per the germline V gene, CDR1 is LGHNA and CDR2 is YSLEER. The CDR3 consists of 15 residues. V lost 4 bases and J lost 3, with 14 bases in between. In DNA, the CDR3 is TGCGCCAGCAGCCCCCTTTGGGGGGAGACAGATACGCAGTATTTT. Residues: CASSPLWGETDTQYF.

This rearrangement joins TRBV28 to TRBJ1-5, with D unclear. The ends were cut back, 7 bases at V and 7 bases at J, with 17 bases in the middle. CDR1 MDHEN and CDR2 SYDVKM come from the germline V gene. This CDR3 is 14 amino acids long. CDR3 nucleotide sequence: TGTGCCAGCAACGCAGCGGGGTCCTACCAGCCCCAGCATTTT. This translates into CASNAAGSYQPQHF.

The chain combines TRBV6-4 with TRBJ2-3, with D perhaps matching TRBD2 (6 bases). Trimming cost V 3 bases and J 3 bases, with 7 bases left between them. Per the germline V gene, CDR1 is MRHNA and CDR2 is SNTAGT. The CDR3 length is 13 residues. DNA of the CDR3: TGTGCCAGCAGTGAAGGGAGGACAGATACGCAGTATTTT. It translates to CASSEGRTDTQYF.

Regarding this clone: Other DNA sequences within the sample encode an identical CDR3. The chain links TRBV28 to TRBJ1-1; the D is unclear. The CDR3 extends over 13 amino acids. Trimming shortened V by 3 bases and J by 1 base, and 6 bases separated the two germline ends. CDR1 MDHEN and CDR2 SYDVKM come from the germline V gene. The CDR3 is CASSLGGNTEAFF. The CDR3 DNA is TGTGCCAGCAGTTTGGGAGGGAACACTGAAGCTTTCTTT.

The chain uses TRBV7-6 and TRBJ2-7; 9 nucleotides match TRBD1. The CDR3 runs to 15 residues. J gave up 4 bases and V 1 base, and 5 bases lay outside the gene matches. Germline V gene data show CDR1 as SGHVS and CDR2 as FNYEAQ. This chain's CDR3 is CASSLDTGGGYEQYF. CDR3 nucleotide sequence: TGTGCCAGCAGCTTAGATACAGGGGGCGGGTACGAGCAGTACTTC. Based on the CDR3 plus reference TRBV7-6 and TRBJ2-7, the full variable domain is GAGVSQSPRYKVTKRGQDVALRCDPISGHVSLYWYRQALGQGPEFLTYFNYEAQQDKSGLPNDRFSAERPEGSISTLTIQRTEQRDSAMYRCASSLDTGGGYEQYFGPGTRLTVT.

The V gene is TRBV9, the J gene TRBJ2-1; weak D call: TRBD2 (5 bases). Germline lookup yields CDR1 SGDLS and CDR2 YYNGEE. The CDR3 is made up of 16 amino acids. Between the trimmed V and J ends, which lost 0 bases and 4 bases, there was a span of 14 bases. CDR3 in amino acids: CASSVGGGLTYNEQFF. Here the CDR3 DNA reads TGTGCCAGCAGCGTAGGAGGTGGACTGACTTACAATGAGCAGTTCTTC.

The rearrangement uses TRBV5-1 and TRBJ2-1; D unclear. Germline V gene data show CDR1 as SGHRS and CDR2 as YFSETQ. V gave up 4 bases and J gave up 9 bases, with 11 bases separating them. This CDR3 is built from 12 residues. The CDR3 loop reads CASSNPQFEQFF. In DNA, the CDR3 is TGCGCCAGCAGCAACCCCCAGTTTGAGCAGTTCTTC.

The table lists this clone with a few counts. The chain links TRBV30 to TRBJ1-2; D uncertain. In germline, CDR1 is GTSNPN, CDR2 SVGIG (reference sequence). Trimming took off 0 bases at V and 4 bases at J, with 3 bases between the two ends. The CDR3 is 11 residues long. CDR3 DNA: TGTGCCTGGAGTGTGAGCTATGGCTACACCTTC. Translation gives CAWSVSYGYTF. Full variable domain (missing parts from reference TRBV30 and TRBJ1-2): SQTIHQWPATLVQPVGSPLSLECTVEGTSNPNLYWYRQAAGRGLQLLFYSVGIGQISSEVPQNLSASRPQDRQFILSSKKLLLSDSGFYLCAWSVSYGYTFGSGTRLTVV.

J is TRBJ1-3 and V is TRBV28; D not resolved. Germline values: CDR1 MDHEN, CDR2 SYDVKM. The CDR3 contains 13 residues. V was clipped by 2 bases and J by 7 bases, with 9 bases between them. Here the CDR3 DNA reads TGTGCCAGCAGTTTAGTGGGAGGGAACACCATATATTTT. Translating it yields CASSLVGGNTIYF.

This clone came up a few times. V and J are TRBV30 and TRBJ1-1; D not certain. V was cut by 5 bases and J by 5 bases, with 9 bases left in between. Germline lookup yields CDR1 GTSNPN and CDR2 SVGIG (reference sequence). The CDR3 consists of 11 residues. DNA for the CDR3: TGTGCCTGGGGACTACGGACTGAAGCTTTCTTT. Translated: CAWGLRTEAFF.

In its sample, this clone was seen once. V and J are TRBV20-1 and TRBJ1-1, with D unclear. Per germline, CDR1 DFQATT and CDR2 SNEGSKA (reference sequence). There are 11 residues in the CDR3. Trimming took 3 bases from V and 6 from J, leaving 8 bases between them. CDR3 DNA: TGCAGTGCTAGCGTTGCGGCTGAAGCTTTCTTT. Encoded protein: CSASVAAEAFF.

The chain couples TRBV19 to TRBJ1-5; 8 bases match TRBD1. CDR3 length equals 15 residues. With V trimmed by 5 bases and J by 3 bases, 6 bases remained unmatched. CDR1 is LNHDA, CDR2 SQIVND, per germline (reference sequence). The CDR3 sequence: CASSPDRGANQPQHF. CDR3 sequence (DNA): TGTGCCAGTAGTCCCGACAGGGGAGCCAATCAGCCCCAGCATTTT.

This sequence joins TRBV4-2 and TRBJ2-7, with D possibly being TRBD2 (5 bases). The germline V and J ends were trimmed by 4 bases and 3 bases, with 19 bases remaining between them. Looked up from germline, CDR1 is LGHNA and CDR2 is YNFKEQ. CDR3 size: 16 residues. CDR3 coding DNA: TGTGCCAGCAGCCCCCTATGGACCGGACTCCTCTACGAGCAGTACTTC. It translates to CASSPLWTGLLYEQYF.

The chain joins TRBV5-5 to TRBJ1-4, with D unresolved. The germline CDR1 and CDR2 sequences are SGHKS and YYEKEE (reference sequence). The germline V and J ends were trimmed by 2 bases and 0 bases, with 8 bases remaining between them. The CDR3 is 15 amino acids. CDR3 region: CASSFDSSTNEKLFF. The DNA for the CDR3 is TGTGCCAGCAGCTTCGACTCTTCAACTAATGAAAAACTGTTTTTT.

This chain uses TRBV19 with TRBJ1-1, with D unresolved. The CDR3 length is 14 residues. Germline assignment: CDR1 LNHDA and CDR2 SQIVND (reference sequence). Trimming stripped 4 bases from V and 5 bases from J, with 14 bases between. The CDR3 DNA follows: TGTGCCAGTAGTAGCAGCGTGTGGAGTACTGAAGCTTTCTTT. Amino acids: CASSSSVWSTEAFF.

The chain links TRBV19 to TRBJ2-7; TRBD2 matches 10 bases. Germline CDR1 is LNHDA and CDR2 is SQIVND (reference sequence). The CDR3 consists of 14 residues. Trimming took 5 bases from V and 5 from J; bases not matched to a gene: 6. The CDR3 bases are TGTGCCAGTAGTCAACGGACTAGCGGCCACGAGCAGTACTTC. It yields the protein CASSQRTSGHEQYF.

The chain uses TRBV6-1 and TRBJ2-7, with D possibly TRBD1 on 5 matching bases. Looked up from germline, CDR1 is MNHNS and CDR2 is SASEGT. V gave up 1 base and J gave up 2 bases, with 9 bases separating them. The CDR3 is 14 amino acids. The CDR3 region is CASSEGRQTYEQYF. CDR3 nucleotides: TGTGCCAGCAGTGAAGGACGACAGACCTACGAGCAGTACTTC.